The rows below give T cell receptor beta chains drawn from one sample of a study of T cells expressing NK-cell markers. TCRdb reprocessed the 5' RACE reads and stores each CDR3 protein as one record, lacking DNA. This sample's clone table lists hundreds of thousands of distinct CDR3 sequences. The source material was blood T cells: a sorted CD56 or NKG2C T cell subset, CD4+ or CD8+ T cells, or bulk PBMC T cells (not recorded which). These receptors were taken from a woman aged 18 to 75 in good health. The CDR3 runs from the conserved cysteine through the conserved F or W.

j_gene: TRBJ2-2
v_gene: TRBV20-1
CDR3aa: CSARDPLTQTGELFF

j_gene: TRBJ1-2
v_gene: TRBV4-3
CDR3aa: CASSQDAPGAYGYTF

j_gene: TRBJ1-6
v_gene: TRBV28
CDR3aa: CASSLFRGDNSPLHF

j_gene: TRBJ2-7
v_gene: TRBV15
CDR3aa: CATSRANSYEQYF

j_gene: TRBJ2-5
v_gene: TRBV5-4
CDR3aa: CASSLGGAGILETQYF

j_gene: TRBJ1-5
v_gene: TRBV20-1
CDR3aa: CSARNRGSVNQPQHF

j_gene: TRBJ2-1
v_gene: TRBV5-1
CDR3aa: CASSLVMGLNYNEQFF

j_gene: TRBJ2-6
v_gene: TRBV2
CDR3aa: CASSASSGANVLTF

j_gene: TRBJ2-3
v_gene: TRBV7-2
CDR3aa: CASSLVSGVPDTQYF

j_gene: TRBJ2-4
v_gene: TRBV28
CDR3aa: CASRGREQDIQYF

j_gene: TRBJ1-5
v_gene: TRBV19
CDR3aa: CASMGWEGSNQPQHF

j_gene: TRBJ2-1
v_gene: TRBV5-1
CDR3aa: CASSLDAGSYNEQFF

j_gene: TRBJ2-5
v_gene: TRBV7-3
CDR3aa: CASSLMRGGVETQYF

j_gene: TRBJ2-5
v_gene: TRBV3-1
CDR3aa: CASSQGEAVGEETQYF

j_gene: TRBJ1-2
v_gene: TRBV6-2/TRBV6-3
CDR3aa: CASRARQTHYGYTF

j_gene: TRBJ1-5
v_gene: TRBV6-1
CDR3aa: CASRAGGGQPQHF

j_gene: TRBJ2-1
v_gene: TRBV4-3
CDR3aa: CASSQERPGESEQFF

j_gene: TRBJ1-2
v_gene: TRBV6-5
CDR3aa: CASSYPDRSGYTF

j_gene: TRBJ2-3
v_gene: TRBV7-2
CDR3aa: CASTLGVTGTDTQYF

j_gene: TRBJ2-1
v_gene: TRBV5-1
CDR3aa: CASRGTGNNEQFF

j_gene: TRBJ2-1
v_gene: TRBV5-4
CDR3aa: CASSSRTSPNNNEQFF

j_gene: TRBJ1-2
v_gene: TRBV11-2
CDR3aa: CASSLDLGGGYTF

j_gene: TRBJ2-3
v_gene: TRBV27
CDR3aa: CASALGPSTDTQYF

j_gene: TRBJ2-7
v_gene: TRBV2
CDR3aa: CASSGMGQGDYEQYF

j_gene: TRBJ1-3
v_gene: TRBV19
CDR3aa: CASSIRLDTIYF

j_gene: TRBJ2-7
v_gene: TRBV20-1
CDR3aa: CSARGLAEGAYEQYF

j_gene: TRBJ2-3
v_gene: TRBV28
CDR3aa: CASSFGTSGRVDTQYF

j_gene: TRBJ2-1
v_gene: TRBV2
CDR3aa: CASSEGDSPTYNEQFF

j_gene: TRBJ2-1
v_gene: TRBV10-3
CDR3aa: CAISEVGGSYNEQFF

j_gene: TRBJ2-1
v_gene: TRBV6-1
CDR3aa: CASSRASSPSYNEQFF

j_gene: TRBJ2-3
v_gene: TRBV20-1
CDR3aa: CSAPLTSGRSLDTQYF

j_gene: TRBJ1-2
v_gene: TRBV29-1
CDR3aa: CSVANTGATNYGYTF

j_gene: TRBJ2-1
v_gene: TRBV5-1
CDR3aa: CASSFGLAYNEQFF

j_gene: TRBJ2-7
v_gene: TRBV10-3
CDR3aa: CAIRTGLDIAGAHEQYF

j_gene: TRBJ1-6
v_gene: TRBV5-1
CDR3aa: CASSASTGAGYRGSPLHF

j_gene: TRBJ2-3
v_gene: TRBV15
CDR3aa: CATSRGTASTDTQYF

j_gene: TRBJ1-1
v_gene: TRBV5-1
CDR3aa: CASSRNTLNTEAFF

j_gene: TRBJ2-3
v_gene: TRBV27
CDR3aa: CASSRGGALFDTQYF